This T cell receptor (beta chain) was retrieved from a study of T cells in Graves' hyperthyroidism and ophthalmopathy. Overall study findings and caveats: With a median lead of approximately 6 months before onset, the model predicted ophthalmopathy. Most expanded thyroid clonotypes above 0.001 also appeared in blood.

With respect to this clonotype: What it binds is not known.

This CDR3 has 16 residues. V lost 4 bases and J lost 7; bases outside the gene matches: 8. The germline CDR1 and CDR2 sequences are SGHTA and FQGNSA. The cohort's ophthalmopathy patients, a group with duration under 3 months, had a Clinical Activity Score of at least 3 and a NOSPECS grade of at least 4. Thyroid ultrasound and orbital computed tomography, with clinical symptoms and serum thyroxine and TRAb, informed diagnoses. RNA transcripts yielded amplified TCR beta CDR3 regions. TCR CDR3 regions were first amplified by RT-PCR with HTBI primers. In TCRdb, the multiplex PCR reads were re-called with MiXCR into one record per CDR3 protein. The top ten hold approximately 20% of the sample, which has more than 350,000 distinct CDR3 sequences, around 15% seen once.

The chain joins TRBV7-2 to TRBJ2-1; TRBD2 matches 12 bases. The receptor comes from a woman aged 55-69 years with Graves' ophthalmopathy. The sequenced sample consisted of blood. The CDR3 DNA follows: TGTGCCAGCAGCTCCCTCCTAGCGGGAGGGCGGAATGAGCAGTTCTTC. It encodes CASSSLLAGGRNEQFF.